This T cell receptor (beta chain) was found in a study of spatial heterogeneity in lung cancer. This clonotype was picked up a small number of times. Time point described: blood at routine non-recurrence follow-up after resection. TCRdb re-derived calls from the 5' RACE reads in MiXCR, one entry per CDR3 protein. The table has 15,000 to 20,000 distinct CDR3 sequences, 7% to 10% seen once; the top ten hold 20%. V was clipped by 8 bases and J by 4 bases, with 11 bases between them. In germline, CDR1 is KGHDR, CDR2 SFDVKD. The CDR3 runs 13 residues. This sequence joins TRBV24-1 and TRBJ2-1; weak D call: TRBD2 (5 bases). This receptor was taken from a male donor with early-stage non-small cell lung cancer. The source was PBMCs, collected at follow-up. CDR3 sequence reads: CATMAREYNEQFF. DNA for the CDR3: TGTGCCACCATGGCCCGGGAATACAATGAGCAGTTCTTC.